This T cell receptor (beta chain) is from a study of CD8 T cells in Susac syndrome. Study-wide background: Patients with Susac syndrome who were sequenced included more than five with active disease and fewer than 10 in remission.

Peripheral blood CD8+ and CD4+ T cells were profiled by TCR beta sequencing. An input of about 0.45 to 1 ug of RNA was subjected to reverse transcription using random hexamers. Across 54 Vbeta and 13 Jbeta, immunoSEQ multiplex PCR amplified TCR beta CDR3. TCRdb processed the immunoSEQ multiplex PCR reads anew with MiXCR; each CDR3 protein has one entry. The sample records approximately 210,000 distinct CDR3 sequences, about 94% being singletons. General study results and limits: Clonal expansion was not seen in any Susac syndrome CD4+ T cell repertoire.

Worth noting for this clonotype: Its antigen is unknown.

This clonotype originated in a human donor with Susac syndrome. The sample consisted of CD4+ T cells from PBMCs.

CDR3 DNA sequence: TGTGCCAGTAGTATCTTCAATGAGCAGTTCTTC. This translates into CASSIFNEQFF. This chain uses TRBV19 with TRBJ2-1; D ambiguous. The V and J ends lost 3 bases and 6 bases respectively, with 3 bases between them. The germline gives CDR1 LNHDA, CDR2 SQIVND (reference sequence). The CDR3 has 11 residues.